This T cell receptor (beta chain) was obtained from a study of CD8+CD57+ T cells in acquired aplastic anemia. Study background: Quantities of DNA derived from sorted CD4+ and CD8+ cells averaged around 3.2 ug.

Comment on this clonotype: Its antigen is unknown.

The CDR3 is 13 residues long. CDR1 and CDR2 (germline): SGDLS, YYNGEE. V was pared by 4 bases and J by 2 bases, with 8 bases between. The patients chosen for sequencing had shown expansion of CD8+CD57+ cells (detected by flow cytometry). Every one of the patients had aplastic anemia (severe, acquired). Broader study findings: Patients and controls were not found to differ significantly in CD8+ Simpson's diversity.

Investigators profiled TCR beta VDJ and CDR3 from genomic DNA template. TCRdb called the reads again in MiXCR, with one record for every CDR3 protein. Of 300,000 or so distinct CDR3 sequences listed, 50% to 65% are singletons. The sample consisted of sorted CD4+, CD8+, or CD8+CD57+ T cells (not recorded which) from PBMCs. The TCR was taken from a human donor with aplastic anemia. The rearrangement links TRBV9 to TRBJ2-3; D not resolved. In DNA, the CDR3 is TGTGCCAGCAGCATCCGCTACACAGATACGCAGTATTTT. Residues: CASSIRYTDTQYF.